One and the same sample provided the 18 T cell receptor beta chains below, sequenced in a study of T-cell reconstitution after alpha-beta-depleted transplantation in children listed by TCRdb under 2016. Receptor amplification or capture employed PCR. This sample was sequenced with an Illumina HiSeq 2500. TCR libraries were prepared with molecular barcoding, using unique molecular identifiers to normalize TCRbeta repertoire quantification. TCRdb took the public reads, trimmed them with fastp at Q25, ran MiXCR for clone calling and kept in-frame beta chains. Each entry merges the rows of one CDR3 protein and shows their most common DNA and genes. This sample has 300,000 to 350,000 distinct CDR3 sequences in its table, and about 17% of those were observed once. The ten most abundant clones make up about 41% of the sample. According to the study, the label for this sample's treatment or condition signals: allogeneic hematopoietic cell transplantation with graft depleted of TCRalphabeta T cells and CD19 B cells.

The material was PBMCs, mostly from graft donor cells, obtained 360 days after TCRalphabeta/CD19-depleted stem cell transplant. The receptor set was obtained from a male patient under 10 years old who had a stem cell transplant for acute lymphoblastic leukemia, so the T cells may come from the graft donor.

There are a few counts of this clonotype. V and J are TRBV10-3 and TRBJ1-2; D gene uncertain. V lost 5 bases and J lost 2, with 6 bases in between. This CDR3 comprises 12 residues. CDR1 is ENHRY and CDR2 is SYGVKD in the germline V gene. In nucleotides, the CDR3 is TGTGCCATCAGTACTGCGAACTATGGCTACACCTTC. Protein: CAISTANYGYTF.

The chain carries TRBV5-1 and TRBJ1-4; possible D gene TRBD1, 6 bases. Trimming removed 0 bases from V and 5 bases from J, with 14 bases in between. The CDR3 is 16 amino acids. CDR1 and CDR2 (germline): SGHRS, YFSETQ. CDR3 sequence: CASSLGRGKRNEKLFF. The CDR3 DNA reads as TGCGCCAGCAGCTTGGGGAGGGGGAAAAGGAATGAAAAACTGTTTTTT.

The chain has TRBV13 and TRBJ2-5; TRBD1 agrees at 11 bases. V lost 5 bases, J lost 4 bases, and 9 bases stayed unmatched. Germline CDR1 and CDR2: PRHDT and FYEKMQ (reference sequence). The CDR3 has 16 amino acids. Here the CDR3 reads CASSPRDRGGPETQYF. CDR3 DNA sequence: TGTGCCAGCAGCCCCCGGGACAGGGGGGGCCCAGAGACCCAGTACTTC. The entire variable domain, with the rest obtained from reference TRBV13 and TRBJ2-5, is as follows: AAGVIQSPRHLIKEKRETATLKCYPIPRHDTVYWYQQGPGQDPQFLISFYEKMQSDKGSIPDRFSAQQFSDYHSELNMSSLELGDSALYFCASSPRDRGGPETQYFGPGTRLLVL.

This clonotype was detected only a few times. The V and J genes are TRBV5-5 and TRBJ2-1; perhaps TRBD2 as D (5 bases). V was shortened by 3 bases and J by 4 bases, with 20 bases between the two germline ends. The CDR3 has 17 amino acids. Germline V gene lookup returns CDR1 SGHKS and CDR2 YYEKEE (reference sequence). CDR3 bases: TGTGCCAGCAGCTCCATCCGGGCTAGCCGAATATACAATGAGCAGTTCTTC. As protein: CASSSIRASRIYNEQFF.

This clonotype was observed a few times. The CDR3 nucleotides read TGCGCCAGCAGCCAAGCTTTGGGCCCAGGGGTGAAACTGTTTTTT. It codes for CASSQALGPGVKLFF. V usage is TRBV4-3 and J usage is TRBJ1-4; D may be TRBD1 (6 bases). The CDR3 length is 15 residues. Germline CDR1 is LGHNA and CDR2 is YSLEER. Trimming took 1 base from V and 11 from J, leaving 17 bases between them.

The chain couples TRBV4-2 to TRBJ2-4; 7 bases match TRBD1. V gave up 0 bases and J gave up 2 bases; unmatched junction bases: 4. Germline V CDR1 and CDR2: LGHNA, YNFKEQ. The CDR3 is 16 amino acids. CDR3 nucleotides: TGTGCCAGCAGCCAAGATAGGGGGCCTTCCAAAAACATTCAGTACTTC. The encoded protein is CASSQDRGPSKNIQYF.

The CDR3 DNA reads TGTGCCAGTAGTATAGGTTGGGGGACAGGGTTGAATGAGCAGTTCTTC. As protein: CASSIGWGTGLNEQFF. The chain recombines TRBV19 with TRBJ2-1; 9 positions match TRBD1. The V gene's germline CDR1 is LNHDA and CDR2 SQIVND (reference sequence). Losses at the gene ends were 1 base for V and 7 bases for J; bases not matched to a gene: 8. This CDR3 contains 16 residues.

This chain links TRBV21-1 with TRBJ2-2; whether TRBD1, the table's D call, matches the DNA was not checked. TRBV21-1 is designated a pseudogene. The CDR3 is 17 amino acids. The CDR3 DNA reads TGTGCCAGCAGCAAAACCCGGAACAGGGATGGCACCGGGGAGCTGTTTTTT. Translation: CASSKTRNRDGTGELFF.

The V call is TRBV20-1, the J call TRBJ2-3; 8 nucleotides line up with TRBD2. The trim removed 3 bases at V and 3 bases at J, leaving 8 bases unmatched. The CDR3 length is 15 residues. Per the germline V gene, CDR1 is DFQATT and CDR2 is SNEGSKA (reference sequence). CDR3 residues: CSASELADPTDTQYF. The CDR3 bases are TGCAGTGCTAGTGAACTAGCGGACCCTACAGATACGCAGTATTTT.

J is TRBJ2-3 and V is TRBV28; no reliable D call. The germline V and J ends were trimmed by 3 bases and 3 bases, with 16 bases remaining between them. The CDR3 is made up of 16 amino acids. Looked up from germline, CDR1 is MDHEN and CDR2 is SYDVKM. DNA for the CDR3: TGTGCCAGCAGTTTCTCTGATAACCTTCGGACAGATACGCAGTATTTT. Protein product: CASSFSDNLRTDTQYF.

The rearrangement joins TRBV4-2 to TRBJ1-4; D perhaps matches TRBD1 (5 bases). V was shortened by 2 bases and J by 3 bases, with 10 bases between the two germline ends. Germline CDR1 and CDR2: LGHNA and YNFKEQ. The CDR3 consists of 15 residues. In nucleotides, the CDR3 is TGTGCCAGCAGCCAATTGGGGCAGGCTAATGAAAAACTGTTTTTT. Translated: CASSQLGQANEKLFF.

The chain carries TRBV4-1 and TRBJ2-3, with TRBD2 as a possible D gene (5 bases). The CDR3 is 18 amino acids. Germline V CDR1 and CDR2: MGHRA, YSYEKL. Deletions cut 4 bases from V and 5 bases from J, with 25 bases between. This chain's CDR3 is CASSPSLYRRGREDTQYF. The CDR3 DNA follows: TGCGCCAGCAGCCCATCCCTGTATCGTCGAGGGAGAGAAGATACGCAGTATTTT.

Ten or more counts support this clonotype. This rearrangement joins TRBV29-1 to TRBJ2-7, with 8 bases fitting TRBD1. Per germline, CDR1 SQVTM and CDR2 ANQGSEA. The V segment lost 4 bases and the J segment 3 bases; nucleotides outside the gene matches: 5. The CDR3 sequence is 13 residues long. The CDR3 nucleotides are TGCAGCGTTGTGGACAGGGTGTACTACGAGCAGTACTTC. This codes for CSVVDRVYYEQYF.

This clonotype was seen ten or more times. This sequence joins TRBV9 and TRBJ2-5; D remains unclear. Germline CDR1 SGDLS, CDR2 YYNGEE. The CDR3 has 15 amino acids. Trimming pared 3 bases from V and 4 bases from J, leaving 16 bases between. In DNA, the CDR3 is TGTGCCAGCAGCGATACGTGGAGTGTTGGAGAGACCCAGTACTTC. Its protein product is CASSDTWSVGETQYF.

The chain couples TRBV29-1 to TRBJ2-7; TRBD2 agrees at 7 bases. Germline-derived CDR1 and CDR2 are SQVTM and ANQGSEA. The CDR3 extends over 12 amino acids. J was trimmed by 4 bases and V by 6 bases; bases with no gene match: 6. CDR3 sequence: CSVGEGSYEQYF. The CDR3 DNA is TGCAGCGTGGGGGAGGGGTCTTACGAGCAGTACTTC.

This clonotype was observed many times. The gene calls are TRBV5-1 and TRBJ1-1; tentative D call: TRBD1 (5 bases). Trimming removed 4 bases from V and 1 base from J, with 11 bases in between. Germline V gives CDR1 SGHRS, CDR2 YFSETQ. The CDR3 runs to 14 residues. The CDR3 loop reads CASSPGMGNTEAFF. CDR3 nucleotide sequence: TGCGCCAGCAGCCCAGGGATGGGGAACACTGAAGCTTTCTTT. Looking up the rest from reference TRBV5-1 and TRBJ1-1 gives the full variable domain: KAGVTQTPRYLIKTRGQQVTLSCSPISGHRSVSWYQQTPGQGLQFLFEYFSETQRNKGNFPGRFSGRQFSNSRSEMNVSTLELGDSALYLCASSPGMGNTEAFFGQGTRLTVV.

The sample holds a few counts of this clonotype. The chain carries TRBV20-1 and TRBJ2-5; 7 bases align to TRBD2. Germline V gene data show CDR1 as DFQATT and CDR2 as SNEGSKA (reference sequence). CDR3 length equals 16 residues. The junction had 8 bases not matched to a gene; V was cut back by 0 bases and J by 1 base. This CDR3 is CSARDQASGLQETQYF. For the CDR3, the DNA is TGCAGTGCTAGAGATCAAGCTAGCGGCCTCCAAGAGACCCAGTACTTC.

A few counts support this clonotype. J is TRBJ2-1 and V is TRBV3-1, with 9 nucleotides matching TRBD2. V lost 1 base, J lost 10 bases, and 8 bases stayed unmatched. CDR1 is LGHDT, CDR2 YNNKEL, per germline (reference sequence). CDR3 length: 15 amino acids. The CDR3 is CASSQGGLAAPEQFF. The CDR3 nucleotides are TGTGCCAGCAGCCAAGGGGGACTAGCTGCCCCCGAGCAGTTCTTC.